This T cell receptor (beta chain) came from a study of blood T cell repertoires in COVID-19. Study-level background: The study drew acute and convalescent COVID-19 samples from the United States, Italy and Spain.

V lost 8 bases and J lost 0, with 15 bases in between. CDR1 MNHEY and CDR2 SMNVEV come from the germline V gene (reference sequence). The CDR3 extends over 15 amino acids. During active infection, Seattle patients enrolled and were then monitored through disease. Sequencing was performed with immunoSEQ multiplex PCR; in TCRdb, only in-frame clones are kept and a portion is missing. The sample holds around 150,000 clones, roughly 82% seen once. The sequence came from a woman in her forties with COVID-19, enrolled during active disease. This chain joins TRBV27 and TRBJ2-3; a possible D gene is TRBD2 (7 bases). Specimen: peripheral blood. DNA of the CDR3: TGTGCCAGCGCGATAGGGGGAGGGAGCACAGATACGCAGTATTTT. Protein product: CASAIGGGSTDTQYF.